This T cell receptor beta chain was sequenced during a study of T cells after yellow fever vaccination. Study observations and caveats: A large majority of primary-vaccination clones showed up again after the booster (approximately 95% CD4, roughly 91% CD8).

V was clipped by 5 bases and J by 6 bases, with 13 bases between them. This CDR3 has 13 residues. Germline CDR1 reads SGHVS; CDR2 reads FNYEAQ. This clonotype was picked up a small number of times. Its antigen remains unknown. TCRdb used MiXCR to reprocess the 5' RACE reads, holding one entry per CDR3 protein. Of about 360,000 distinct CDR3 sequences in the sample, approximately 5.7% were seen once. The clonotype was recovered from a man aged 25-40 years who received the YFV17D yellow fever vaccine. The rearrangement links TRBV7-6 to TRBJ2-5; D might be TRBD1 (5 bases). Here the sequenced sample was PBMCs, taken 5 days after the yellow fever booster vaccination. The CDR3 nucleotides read TGTGCCAGCAGCACCGGCCCGGACAAGACCCAGTACTTC. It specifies CASSTGPDKTQYF.